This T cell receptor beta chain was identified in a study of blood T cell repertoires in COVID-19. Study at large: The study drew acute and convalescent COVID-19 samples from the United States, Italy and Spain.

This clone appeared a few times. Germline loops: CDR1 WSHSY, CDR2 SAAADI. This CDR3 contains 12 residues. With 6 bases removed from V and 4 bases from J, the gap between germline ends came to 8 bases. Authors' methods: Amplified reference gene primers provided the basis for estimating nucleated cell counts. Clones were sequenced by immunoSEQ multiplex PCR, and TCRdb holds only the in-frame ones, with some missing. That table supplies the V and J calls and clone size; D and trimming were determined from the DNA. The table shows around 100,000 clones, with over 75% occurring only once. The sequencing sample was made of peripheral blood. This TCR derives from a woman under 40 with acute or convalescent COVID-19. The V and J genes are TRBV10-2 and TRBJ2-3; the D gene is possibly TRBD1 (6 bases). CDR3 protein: CASSRGSDTQYF. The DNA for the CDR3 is TGCGCCAGCAGCAGGGGTTCAGATACGCAGTATTTT.